The TCR beta chain under discussion was sequenced for a study of response to subunit inactivated influenza vaccine (dated by TCRdb to 2016 to 2019). Background for the entire study: Deep quantitative profiling of the T cell receptor repertoire was used in the study to follow responses to a trivalent subunit inactivated influenza vaccine. Overall study outcomes, separate from this receptor: The authors suggested that each seasonal influenza vaccination may recruit only a limited number of new T cells.

From cysteine to phenylalanine, the CDR3 is 15 amino acids long. The read is trimmed to its CDR3 DNA, 45 bases read in frame from base 1. The germline V gene (reference sequence) provides CDR1 MNHEY and CDR2 SMNVEV. Note on this clonotype: Its cognate antigen has yet to be identified. Its ends do not fully match the called genes, so a read error is possible.

The library was obtained by RT-PCR. The sequencer listed for this sample is Illumina HiSeq 2500. The public reads were run again by TCRdb, first through fastp at Q25 and then through MiXCR, and only productive beta chains were kept. Under each unique CDR3 protein, matching rows form one entry showing the most common genes and DNA. The sample yields some 800,000 distinct CDR3 sequences; about 20% were counted once. The top ten clones comprise roughly a tenth of the sample. The V and J segments used are TRBV27 and TRBJ2-7; no D segment can be confidently identified. The material was PBMCs from blood, obtained about 5 days after vaccination. The source is a man aged 50 to 60 who received an inactivated influenza vaccine. Donor details come from another sample of the same person, matched by shared clones. Here the CDR3 is given as CASSLEAGQSYEHYF. The DNA sequence reads TGTGCCAGCAGTTTAGAGGCTGGGCAATCCTACGAGCATTACTTC.